The present T cell receptor beta chain was sequenced within a study of shared clonotypes between healthy human individuals. Terminally differentiated effector memory CD45RA+ cells were excluded by CCR7 positive selection of CD45RO-negative cells. Healthy adults negative for HIV, lacking recent acute infections or vaccinations, served as donors. Deep level was the assay's run setting. Evenly divided among several immunoSEQ plates was the genomic DNA of each subset. Profiling relied on immunoSEQ multiplex PCR, and the TCRdb table lists in-frame clones only, not all of them. The sample shows about 2 million clones, roughly 94% of them seen only once. The CDR3 contains 14 residues. From germline, CDR1 is MNHNS and CDR2 SASEGT. Trimming removed 4 bases from V and 6 bases from J; junction bases left unmatched: 6.

The chain is built from TRBV6-1 and TRBJ1-5; 7 nucleotides agree with TRBD1. Material: naive CD8+ T cells sorted from blood. The TCR sequence derives from a man between 18 and 29 years old in good health. The CDR3 region has the DNA TGTGCCAGCAGTGGTTTACAGGGGACTCAGCCCCAGCATTTT. It translates to CASSGLQGTQPQHF.